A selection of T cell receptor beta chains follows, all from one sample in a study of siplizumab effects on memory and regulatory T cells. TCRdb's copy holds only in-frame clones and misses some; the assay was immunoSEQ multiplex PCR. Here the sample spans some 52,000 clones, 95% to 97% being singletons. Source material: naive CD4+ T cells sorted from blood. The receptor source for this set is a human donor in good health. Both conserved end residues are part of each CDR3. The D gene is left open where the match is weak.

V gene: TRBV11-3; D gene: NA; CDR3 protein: CASSPGGEATGELFF
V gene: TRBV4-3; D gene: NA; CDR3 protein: CASSQDWLSNYGYTF
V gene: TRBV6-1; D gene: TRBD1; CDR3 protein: CASSPKGQGPYEQYF
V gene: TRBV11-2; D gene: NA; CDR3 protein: CASSLGGAGELFF
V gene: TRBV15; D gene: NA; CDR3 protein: CATSTDREGDTQYF
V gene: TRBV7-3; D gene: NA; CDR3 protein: CASSLGQPRYNEQFF
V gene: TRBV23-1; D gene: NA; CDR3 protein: CARGGEEDEQYF
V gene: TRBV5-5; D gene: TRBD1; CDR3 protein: CASSPLTGGIQYF
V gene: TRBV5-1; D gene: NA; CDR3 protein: CASSLVLGTTNEKLFF
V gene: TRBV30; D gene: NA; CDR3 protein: CAWSTGAATRNTEAFF
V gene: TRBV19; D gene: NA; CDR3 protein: CASNPPGGNTIYF
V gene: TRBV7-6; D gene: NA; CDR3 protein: CASSLLGEAFF
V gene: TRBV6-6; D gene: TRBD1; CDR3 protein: CASSSTGGAGANVLTF
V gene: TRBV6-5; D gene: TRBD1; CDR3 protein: CASSERQGLYGYTF
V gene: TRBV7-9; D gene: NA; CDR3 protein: CASSLVTYEQYF
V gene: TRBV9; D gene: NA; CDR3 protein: CASSVATTNYGYTF
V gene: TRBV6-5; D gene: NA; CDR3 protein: CASSPGRIYEQYF
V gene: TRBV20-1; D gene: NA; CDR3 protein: CSATGETQYF
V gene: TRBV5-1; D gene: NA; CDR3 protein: CASSSLRNLFSYNEQFF
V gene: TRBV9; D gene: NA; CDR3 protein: CASSPRGRLVYGYTF
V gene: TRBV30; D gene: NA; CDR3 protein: CAWSVRQGGEQYF
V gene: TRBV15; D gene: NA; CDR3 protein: CATSRDFRPGEGYTF
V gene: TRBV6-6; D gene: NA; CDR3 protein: CASSTRQAGANVLTF
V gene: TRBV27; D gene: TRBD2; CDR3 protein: CASSLFPPASGGLDTQYF
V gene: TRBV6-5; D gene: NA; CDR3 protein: CASSRTRPDTDTQYF
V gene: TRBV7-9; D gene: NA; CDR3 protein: CASSLAFADYGYTF
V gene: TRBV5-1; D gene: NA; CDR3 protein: CASSLREWATEAFF
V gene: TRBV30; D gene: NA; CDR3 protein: CASQFRREAKNIQYF
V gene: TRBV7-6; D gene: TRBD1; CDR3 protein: CASSLRQGEQYF
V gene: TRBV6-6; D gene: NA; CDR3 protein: CASSYLLSYEQYF
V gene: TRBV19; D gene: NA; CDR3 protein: CASSNRQPATNEKLFF
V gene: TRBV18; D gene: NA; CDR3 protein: CASSPGIVDQPQHF
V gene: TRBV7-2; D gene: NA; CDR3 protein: CASSGAGYGYTF
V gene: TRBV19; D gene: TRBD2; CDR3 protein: CASSINTGGLAGGDEQFF
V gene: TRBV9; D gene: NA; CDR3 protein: CASSVATGYGYTF
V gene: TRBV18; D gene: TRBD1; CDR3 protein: CASSARTGGTDTQYF
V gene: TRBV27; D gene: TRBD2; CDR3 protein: CASSTIGLAGYTQYF
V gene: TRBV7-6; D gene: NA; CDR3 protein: CASSWEAERITDTQYF
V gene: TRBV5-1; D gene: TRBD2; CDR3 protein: CASSSAGEWKTQYF
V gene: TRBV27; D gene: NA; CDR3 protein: CASSLYRRNSPLHF
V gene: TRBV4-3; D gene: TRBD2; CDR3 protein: CASSQVLAGVNNEQFF
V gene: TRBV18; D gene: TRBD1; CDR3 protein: CASTQGRNTGELFF
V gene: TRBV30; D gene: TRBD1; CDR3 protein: CAWSLQGGTEAFF
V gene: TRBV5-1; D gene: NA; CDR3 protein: CASSSSLSGLYNSPLHF
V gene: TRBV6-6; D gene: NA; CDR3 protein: CASRGTSSGNTIYF
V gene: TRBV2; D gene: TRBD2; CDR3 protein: CASGEPGTRSPNEQFF
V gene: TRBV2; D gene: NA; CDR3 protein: CASATRGRTYEQYF
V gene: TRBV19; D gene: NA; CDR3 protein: CASSTFGGVNTGELFF
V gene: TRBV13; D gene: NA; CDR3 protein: CASSLGAGPVSGNTIYF
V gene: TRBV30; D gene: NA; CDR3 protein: CAWSLREKLFF
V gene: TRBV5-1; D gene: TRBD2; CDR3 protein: CASSATSGSTSEQYF
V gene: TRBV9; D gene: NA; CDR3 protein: CASSSGSANYGYTF
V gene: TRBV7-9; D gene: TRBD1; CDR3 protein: CASSRGQGAPQPQHF
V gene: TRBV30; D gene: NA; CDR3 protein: CAPKPVATNEKLFF
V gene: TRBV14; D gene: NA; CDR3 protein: CASSQGGGLFGYTF
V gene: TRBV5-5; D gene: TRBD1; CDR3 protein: CASSTRQGSTEAFF
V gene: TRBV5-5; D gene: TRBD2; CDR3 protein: CASSLVTSGVRTYEQYF